The next 2 T cell receptor beta chains were all read from a single sample in a study of cytomegalovirus exposure and HLA in healthy donors. The PCR ran on 60 Vbeta and 13 Jbeta primers. Here immunoSEQ multiplex PCR was the method, and the copy in TCRdb shows in-frame clones only, minus some. The table includes around 97,000 clones, under 85% detected once. The specimen was PBMCs. The source is a man in his fifties in good health and CMV-seropositive.

The V gene is TRBV11-2, the J gene TRBJ2-5; 9 bases fit TRBD2. Judging by the DNA end, TRBJ2-7 fits better; the J call may be wrong. CDR3 length: 18 residues. Germline CDR1 and CDR2: SGHAT and FQNNGV. The CDR3 nucleotides read TGTGCCAGCACCCTCAGCAAGGGGTTAGCGGGAGCCCTATACGAGCAGTACTTC. Its protein is CASTLSKGLAGALYEQYF.

The CDR3 DNA is TGCGCCAGCAGCATAACAGGGGCCTACGAGCAGTACTTC. Translation gives CASSITGAYEQYF. The chain uses TRBV5-1 and TRBJ2-7, with TRBD1 matching over 7 bases. The CDR3 is 13 residues long. Germline lookup yields CDR1 SGHRS and CDR2 YFSETQ. Germline trimming cut 4 bases from V and 2 bases from J; bases unmatched to any gene: 3.